This T cell receptor beta chain was retrieved from a study of cytomegalovirus exposure and HLA in healthy donors. Study-wide background: Unique TCRs numbering around 80 million, obtained from HLA-typed donors, made up an early data release.

Points from the study as a whole: A link between a missense DCLRE1C variant and TCR beta V- and J-gene trimming emerged from a later analysis. Productive status was seen about 90% or about 30% of the time for most TCR beta V segments in an earlier analysis.

Primers: 60 Vbeta forward and 13 Jbeta reverse. Only in-frame clones appear in the TCRdb table, and some are missing; sequencing was by immunoSEQ multiplex PCR. The sample records roughly 200,000 clones, roughly four fifths being singletons. This clone is a singleton in its sample. Its specificity is unknown. V was pared by 7 bases and J by 4 bases, with 8 bases of the junction left unmatched. Germline-derived CDR1 and CDR2 are SQVTM and ANQGSEA. This CDR3 contains 13 residues. This receptor was obtained from a male donor in good health and CMV-seronegative. J is TRBJ2-7 and V is TRBV29-1; 9 bases are a match to TRBD1. Material: PBMCs. The CDR3 sequence: CSASGTGFYEQYF. DNA for the CDR3: TGCAGCGCCTCCGGGACAGGGTTTTACGAGCAGTACTTC.